This is a list of T cell receptor beta chains from one sample in a study of T-cell reconstitution after alpha-beta-depleted transplantation in children. TCRdb re-derived calls from the PCR reads in MiXCR, one entry per CDR3 protein. The sample contains 440,000 or so distinct CDR3 sequences, about 45% of which appear only once. The material sequenced was PBMCs, taken before TCRalphabeta/CD19-depleted stem cell transplant. The receptor source for this set is a girl between 2 and 10 years old with aplastic anemia, due to receive a stem cell transplant. Each CDR3 is given with its conserved first and last residue. The D gene is left open where the match is weak. For some rows the clone size is stated as once, few or many, or as a class when expanded; others skip it.

TRBJ2-7,.,TRBV20-1,few,CSARPKQGAPNEQYF,TGCAGTGCTAGACCGAAACAGGGAGCCCCCAACGAGCAGTACTTC
TRBJ2-7,.,TRBV6-2/TRBV6-3,.,CASSYSQGTKEQYF,TGTGCCAGCAGTTACTCCCAGGGGACAAAGGAGCAGTACTTC
TRBJ2-7,.,TRBV21-1,.,CASSKRGAGGPPSYEQYF,TGTGCCAGCAGCAAAAGGGGAGCGGGGGGGCCCCCCTCCTACGAGCAGTACTTC
TRBJ2-5,.,TRBV29-1,.,CSASGYQETQYF,TGCAGCGCGTCAGGGTATCAAGAGACCCAGTACTTC
TRBJ1-1,TRBD1,TRBV5-1,.,CASSRGTGGETEAFF,TGCGCCAGCAGCCGCGGGACAGGGGGCGAAACTGAAGCTTTCTTT
TRBJ2-1,.,TRBV7-9,.,CASSPGGAGSYNEQFF,TGTGCCAGCAGCCCAGGTGGGGCTGGCTCCTACAATGAGCAGTTCTTC
TRBJ2-5,.,TRBV5-5,.,CASSLRTVAGQETQYF,TGTGCCAGCAGCCTCAGGACAGTCGCGGGCCAAGAGACCCAGTACTTC
TRBJ2-1,.,TRBV5-5,many,CASSPSLVYYEQFF,TGTGCCAGCAGCCCCTCACTAGTTTACTATGAGCAGTTCTTC
TRBJ2-5,.,TRBV20-1,many,CSASPDGRKETQYF,TGCAGTGCTAGTCCGGACGGACGCAAAGAGACCCAGTACTTC
TRBJ2-1,TRBD2,TRBV5-1,.,CASSSGLADNEQFF,TGCGCCAGCAGCTCCGGACTAGCGGACAATGAGCAGTTCTTC
TRBJ2-5,.,TRBV28,.,CASSLPQGPGETQYF,TGTGCCAGCAGTTTACCTCAGGGTCCGGGAGAGACCCAGTACTTC
TRBJ2-3,.,TRBV11-1,.,CASSFPQGRSTDTQYF,TGTGCCAGCAGCTTCCCCCAGGGTAGGAGCACAGATACGCAGTATTTT
TRBJ2-1,.,TRBV20-1,many,CSASGSEQFF,TGCAGTGCTAGCGGGAGTGAGCAGTTCTTC
TRBJ2-1,TRBD2,TRBV5-1,.,CASSEEAGGRARGEQFF,TGCGCCAGCAGCGAAGAGGCGGGCGGGAGGGCCCGGGGTGAGCAGTTCTTC
TRBJ2-3,.,TRBV7-9,many,CASSQDGTRDTQYF,TGTGCCAGCAGCCAAGACGGGACCAGAGATACGCAGTATTTT
TRBJ2-5,TRBD2,TRBV20-1,.,CSASESGTSGPKETQYF,TGCAGTGCTAGTGAATCCGGGACTAGCGGCCCCAAGGAGACCCAGTACTTC
TRBJ2-5,.,TRBV5-1,.,CASSLEITQETQYF,TGCGCCAGCAGCTTGGAAATTACCCAAGAGACCCAGTACTTC